Listed below are T cell receptor beta chains from one sample, sequenced in a study of blood T cell repertoires in COVID-19. Profiling relied on immunoSEQ multiplex PCR, and the TCRdb table lists in-frame clones only, not all of them. This table has some 40,000 clones, less than 70% appearing once. Sequenced: peripheral blood. These receptors were collected from a man older than 75 with acute or convalescent COVID-19. CDR3s include the opening cysteine and the closing phenylalanine or tryptophan. Fields, in order: V gene, CDR3 length, D gene, clone size, J gene, CDR3 DNA, CDR3 protein. The D gene is left open where the match is weak. Rows give clone size only sometimes, using once, few, many, or a class for an expanded clone.

v_gene: TRBV10-3
len: 15
d_gene: TRBD2
abundance: few
j_gene: TRBJ2-5
CDR3nt: TGTGCCATCAGCGGGACTAGCGGGGGGCAAGAGACCCAGTACTTC
CDR3aa: CAISGTSGGQETQYF

v_gene: TRBV25-1
len: 13
d_gene: TRBD1
abundance: .
j_gene: TRBJ1-2
CDR3nt: TGTGCCAGCAGTGTCGGACAGGGGGGAGGCTACACCTTC
CDR3aa: CASSVGQGGGYTF

v_gene: TRBV11-3
len: 15
d_gene: TRBD2
abundance: once
j_gene: TRBJ2-7
CDR3nt: TGTGCCAGCAGCTTACTAGCGGGGGCCTCCTACGAGCAGTACTTC
CDR3aa: CASSLLAGASYEQYF

v_gene: TRBV5-5
len: 13
d_gene: .
abundance: .
j_gene: TRBJ1-6
CDR3nt: TGTGCCAGCAGCTGGGGCAGTAATTCACCCCTCCACTTT
CDR3aa: CASSWGSNSPLHF

v_gene: TRBV3-1/TRBV3-2
len: 18
d_gene: TRBD1
abundance: .
j_gene: TRBJ1-1
CDR3nt: TGTGCCAGCAGCCAAGACGGGGACAGGGGTAAGAATGGCACTGAAGCTTTCTTT
CDR3aa: CASSQDGDRGKNGTEAFF

v_gene: TRBV7-9
len: 15
d_gene: .
abundance: .
j_gene: TRBJ2-7
CDR3nt: TGTGCCAGCAGCTCCCGCCTGGGGCAGGGCTACGAGCAGTACTTC
CDR3aa: CASSSRLGQGYEQYF

v_gene: TRBV5-1
len: 14
d_gene: TRBD1
abundance: .
j_gene: TRBJ2-1
CDR3nt: TGCGCCAGCAGCTTGGAGGACAGGCTAAATGAGCAGTTCTTC
CDR3aa: CASSLEDRLNEQFF

v_gene: TRBV11-3
len: 15
d_gene: TRBD1
abundance: once
j_gene: TRBJ1-2
CDR3nt: TGTGCCAGCAGCCCAGGGGGCAGTTGGAGCTATGGCTACACCTTC
CDR3aa: CASSPGGSWSYGYTF

v_gene: TRBV6-2/TRBV6-3
len: 17
d_gene: TRBD1
abundance: .
j_gene: TRBJ1-6
CDR3nt: TGTGCCAGCAGTTACCTACGACAGGGGGCAAAAGACTCACCCCTCCACTTT
CDR3aa: CASSYLRQGAKDSPLHF

v_gene: TRBV4-2
len: 17
d_gene: TRBD2
abundance: .
j_gene: TRBJ2-2
CDR3nt: TGTGCCAGCAGCCAAGCCGGCGGGGGGGTGAACACCGGGGAGCTGTTTTTT
CDR3aa: CASSQAGGGVNTGELFF

v_gene: TRBV7-3
len: 14
d_gene: .
abundance: .
j_gene: TRBJ1-1
CDR3nt: TGTGCCAGCAGCTCCTACAGGGTCGGGACTGAAGCTTTCTTT
CDR3aa: CASSSYRVGTEAFF

v_gene: TRBV6-2/TRBV6-3
len: 15
d_gene: .
abundance: once
j_gene: TRBJ1-2
CDR3nt: TGTGCCAGCAGTAGAGCAGGGTCGTTTGACTATGGCTACACCTTC
CDR3aa: CASSRAGSFDYGYTF

v_gene: TRBV11-3
len: 15
d_gene: .
abundance: .
j_gene: TRBJ2-7
CDR3nt: TGTGCCAGCAGCTTACCCGGCGGAAAAACCTACGAGCAGTACTTC
CDR3aa: CASSLPGGKTYEQYF

v_gene: TRBV2
len: 11
d_gene: .
abundance: .
j_gene: TRBJ1-4
CDR3nt: TGTGCCAGCAGTGAGGGGGGAAAACTGTTTTTT
CDR3aa: CASSEGGKLFF

v_gene: TRBV29-1
len: 12
d_gene: .
abundance: .
j_gene: TRBJ2-1
CDR3nt: TGCAGCGTTGGACCTAGAAAAGATGAGCAGTTCTTC
CDR3aa: CSVGPRKDEQFF

v_gene: TRBV7-2
len: 15
d_gene: .
abundance: once
j_gene: TRBJ1-1
CDR3nt: TGTGCCAGCAGCCAACCTGAGCGGCTCTACACTGAAGCTTTCTTT
CDR3aa: CASSQPERLYTEAFF

v_gene: TRBV19
len: 15
d_gene: .
abundance: .
j_gene: TRBJ2-3
CDR3nt: TGTGCCAGTAGTCCCGGGAGCTCGGGCACAGATACGCAGTATTTT
CDR3aa: CASSPGSSGTDTQYF

v_gene: TRBV9
len: 14
d_gene: .
abundance: .
j_gene: TRBJ2-2
CDR3nt: TGTGCCAGCAGCGTAGGGTCAGACACCGGGGAGCTGTTTTTT
CDR3aa: CASSVGSDTGELFF

v_gene: TRBV5-4
len: 14
d_gene: TRBD1
abundance: .
j_gene: TRBJ1-2
CDR3nt: TGTGCCAGCAGCTCGACAGGGGGCGTAATTGGCTACACCTTC
CDR3aa: CASSSTGGVIGYTF

v_gene: TRBV5-6
len: 11
d_gene: TRBD2
abundance: .
j_gene: TRBJ2-1
CDR3nt: TGTGCCAGCGGGAGGGTCAATGAGCAGTTCTTC
CDR3aa: CASGRVNEQFF

v_gene: TRBV7-9
len: 14
d_gene: TRBD1
abundance: .
j_gene: TRBJ2-7
CDR3nt: TGTGCCAGCAGCTCTGGACAGGGGGCAACCGAGCAGTACTTC
CDR3aa: CASSSGQGATEQYF

v_gene: TRBV10-3
len: 16
d_gene: .
abundance: .
j_gene: TRBJ2-1
CDR3nt: TGTGCCATCAGTGAGTCGAGGTCAGGGGGGAACAATGAGCAGTTCTTC
CDR3aa: CAISESRSGGNNEQFF

v_gene: TRBV2
len: 14
d_gene: .
abundance: .
j_gene: TRBJ1-1
CDR3nt: TGTGCCAGAGCAATCTCAGGGCTGAACACTGAAGCTTTCTTT
CDR3aa: CARAISGLNTEAFF